What follows describes a single T cell receptor beta chain. Its specificity is not known. These data belong to a study of PD-1 blockade in mismatch repair-deficient tumors. Findings and caveats of the study: Tumor-resident clones, often absent from pretreatment blood, expanded after pembrolizumab and then contracted.

All patients were mismatch repair deficient, assessed by either PCR or immunohistochemistry. The junction had 3 bases not matched to a gene; V was cut back by 4 bases and J by 1 base. CDR1 and CDR2 (germline): LGHNA, YNFKEQ. The CDR3 runs 15 residues. The data were produced by immunoSEQ multiplex PCR, yet TCRdb's version contains in-frame clones alone and is incomplete. Seen here are approximately 50,000 clones, approximately 78% observed once, and the top ten hold 3.3%. The chain uses TRBV4-2 and TRBJ2-3; 9 bases fit TRBD2. This receptor was taken from an adult with mismatch repair-deficient cancer. The source was peripheral blood, collected 4 weeks after starting pembrolizumab. Written as DNA, the CDR3 is TGTGCCAGCAGCCCCATAGCGGGAGGCACAGATACGCAGTATTTT. It encodes CASSPIAGGTDTQYF.